This TCR beta chain was found in a study of blood T cells in healthy people across ages. PCR was performed a second time for about 7 to 11 cycles using a sample-barcoded 5' primer and a J-beta primer mix. MiXCR, applied by TCRdb to the 5' RACE reads, yields one record per CDR3 protein. The table has about 1.7 million distinct CDR3 sequences, 28% seen once. This clonotype was observed at least ten times. Antigen: not known. Germline values: CDR1 MNHEY, CDR2 SVGAGI. The V and J ends lost 7 bases and 5 bases respectively, with 15 bases between them. The CDR3 spans 14 residues. Study observations and caveats: CMV infection status of these donors was not known.

Caucasian individuals from Russia who were healthy and aged about 6 to 95 acted as donors. Peripheral blood samples of approximately 10 milliliters were drawn from each donor. With each sample, at least 5.5 micrograms of total RNA were extracted. This chain connects TRBV6-5 to TRBJ2-1; weak D call: TRBD2 (6 bases). This TCR derives from a woman aged 25 to 45 in good health. Sample: blood. CDR3 in amino acids: CASTSPRGNNEQFF. The CDR3 nucleotides are TGTGCCAGCACCTCACCCCGGGGGAACAATGAGCAGTTCTTC.